These 16 T cell receptor beta chains were sequenced from one sample in a study of T-cell reconstitution after alpha-beta-depleted transplantation in children (dated by TCRdb to 2015 to 2016). Taken with the paper, the label for treatment or condition translates to: allogeneic hematopoietic cell transplantation with graft depleted of TCRalphabeta T cells and CD19 B cells. The library was produced with PCR. The instrument was an Illumina HiSeq 2500. TCR libraries were prepared with molecular barcoding, using unique molecular identifiers to normalize TCRbeta repertoire quantification. The public reads were reanalyzed by TCRdb: fastp trimming at Q25, MiXCR alignment, in-frame beta chains only. Here each entry gathers all rows of one CDR3 protein and keeps the most common genes and DNA. For this sample the table gives hundreds of thousands of distinct CDR3 sequences, of which around 14% were detected only once. Of the sample, around 0.79% falls within the top ten clones.

The source was PBMCs, collected before TCRalphabeta/CD19-depleted stem cell transplant. Every receptor here comes from a girl aged 2 to 10 with congenital amegakaryocytic thrombocytopenia, due to receive a stem cell transplant.

This clonotype has only a few counts. The V call is TRBV15, the J call TRBJ2-7; D tentatively reads TRBD1 or TRBD2 (5 bases each). CDR3 length: 17 residues. The ends were cut back, 8 bases at V and 1 base at J, with 24 bases in the middle. The germline V gene has CDR1 LNHNV and CDR2 YYDKDF (reference sequence). The CDR3 DNA is TGTGCCACCGGCAACCTTGAGGGCGGACACAAATCCTACGAGCAGTACTTC. It codes for CATGNLEGGHKSYEQYF.

This clonotype showed up just a few times. This chain joins TRBV4-1 and TRBJ2-3; D is uncertain. The V end lost 8 bases, the J end lost 0 bases, and 15 bases lay between the germline ends. Germline-derived CDR1 and CDR2 are MGHRA and YSYEKL. The CDR3 consists of 15 residues. The CDR3 nucleotides are TGCGCCAGCGGCTCGTTGGACCTTAGCACAGATACGCAGTATTTT. Protein product: CASGSLDLSTDTQYF.

This clonotype was recorded at least ten times. CDR3 DNA sequence: TGTGCCAGCAGCTCCAGCCTAGACGGGGTCAAAAACATTCAGTACTTC. It is translated as CASSSSLDGVKNIQYF. This sequence joins TRBV11-2 and TRBJ2-4; maybe TRBD2 (5 bases). The CDR3 sequence is 16 residues long. Per the germline V gene, CDR1 is SGHAT and CDR2 is FQNNGV. The V and J ends lost 4 bases and 3 bases respectively, with 16 bases between them. The full variable domain, in which reference TRBV11-2 and TRBJ2-4 provide the parts outside the CDR3, is EAGVAQSPRYKIIEKRQSVAFWCNPISGHATLYWYQQILGQGPKLLIQFQNNGVVDDSQLPKDRFSAERLKGVDSTLKIQPAKLEDSAVYLCASSSSLDGVKNIQYFGAGTRLSVL.

The rearrangement links TRBV5-1 to TRBJ2-3, with D possibly being TRBD1 (5 bases). The CDR3 extends over 14 amino acids. With 6 bases removed from V and 0 bases from J, the gap between germline ends came to 11 bases. Germline V lookup: CDR1 SGHRS, CDR2 YFSETQ. The CDR3 coding sequence is TGCGCCAGCATCGACACAGGCAGCACAGATACGCAGTATTTT. Translated: CASIDTGSTDTQYF.

In the case of this clonotype: A read error may explain this, as a much larger clone is one base away. V usage is TRBV20-1 and J usage is TRBJ2-3, with a possible D match to TRBD1 (5 bases). The CDR3 spans 13 residues. Germline CDR1 is DFQATT and CDR2 is SNEGSKA (reference sequence). The CDR3 here is CARRQGSTDRQYF. In nucleotides, the CDR3 is TGCGCTAGGCGTCAGGGCAGCACAGATAGGCAGTATTTT.

This clonotype was seen many times. This rearrangement joins TRBV6-5 to TRBJ2-2; D call uncertain. The length of the CDR3 is 13 residues. Germline V CDR1 and CDR2: MNHEY, SVGAGI. Deletions cut 0 bases from V and 6 bases from J, with 5 bases between. Here the CDR3 DNA reads TGTGCCAGCAGTTACTCGAAACCCGGGGAGCTGTTTTTT. Translation: CASSYSKPGELFF.

The chain recombines TRBV5-1 with TRBJ2-7, with 8 bases matching TRBD1. Germline trimming cut 4 bases from V and 0 bases from J; bases unmatched to any gene: 9. Looked up from germline, CDR1 is SGHRS and CDR2 is YFSETQ. The CDR3 totals 16 residues. The CDR3 loop reads CASSTGQGTYSYEQYF. DNA of the CDR3: TGCGCCAGCAGCACCGGACAGGGCACGTACTCCTACGAGCAGTACTTC.

Many counts were recorded for this clonotype. The rearrangement uses TRBV5-1 and TRBJ2-2; 7 bases match TRBD1. Germline-derived CDR1 and CDR2 are SGHRS and YFSETQ. The V gene end was trimmed by 7 bases and the J gene end by 7 bases; junction bases not matched to a gene: 13. This CDR3 is built from 15 residues. As DNA, the CDR3 is TGCGCCAGCTCCCTAGGGACAGCCACCGGCGGGGAGCTGTTTTTT. It codes for CASSLGTATGGELFF.

The table lists this clonotype with many counts. The chain couples TRBV12-3 or TRBV12-4 to TRBJ1-1; D might be TRBD1 (5 bases). This CDR3 contains 12 residues. Trimming took off 6 bases at V and 11 bases at J, with 16 bases between the two ends. The CDR3 loop reads CASRNQGREAFF. CDR3 DNA sequence: TGTGCCAGCAGAAATCAGGGTAGGGAGGCTTTCTTT.

A few counts support this clonotype. This sequence joins TRBV20-1 and TRBJ2-1; 10 bases match TRBD2. This CDR3 spans 15 amino acids. Trimming took 1 base from V and 2 from J; bases not matched to a gene: 2. The germline CDR1 and CDR2 sequences are DFQATT and SNEGSKA (reference sequence). The CDR3 DNA sequence: TGCAGTGCTAGAGCTAGCGGGAGCCCCTACAATGAGCAGTTCTTC. Its protein is CSARASGSPYNEQFF.

This clonotype was counted ten times or more. The chain employs TRBV5-1 and TRBJ1-1, with a tentative D call TRBD1 (6 bases). The CDR3 is made up of 13 amino acids. The germline V gene encodes CDR1 SGHRS and CDR2 YFSETQ. V was pared by 2 bases and J by 8 bases, with 13 bases between. CDR3 nucleotide sequence: TGCGCCAGCAGCTTACCGGGACACCCCGAAGCTTTCTTT. Amino acid sequence: CASSLPGHPEAFF.

The J gene is TRBJ1-1, the V gene TRBV20-1, with 7 bases aligning to TRBD1. The CDR3 length is 13 residues. Unmatched junction bases numbered 5, after V lost 6 bases and J lost 1 base. Germline lookup yields CDR1 DFQATT and CDR2 SNEGSKA (reference sequence). The DNA for the CDR3 is TGCAGTGCCACGACAGGGAAGAACACTGAAGCTTTCTTT. Its protein product is CSATTGKNTEAFF.

This clonotype was observed a handful of times. The chain joins TRBV15 to TRBJ2-1; TRBD2 agrees at 9 bases. Germline lookup yields CDR1 LNHNV and CDR2 YYDKDF (reference sequence). The CDR3 is 17 residues long. Trimming removed 0 bases from V and 5 bases from J; junction bases left unmatched: 8. The CDR3 sequence: CATSREVAGVGNNEQFF. The CDR3 DNA is TGTGCCACCAGCAGAGAGGTAGCGGGAGTTGGCAACAATGAGCAGTTCTTC.

This clonotype was picked up many times. The chain couples TRBV5-5 to TRBJ2-3; D gene unclear. The germline V gene has CDR1 SGHKS and CDR2 YYEKEE (reference sequence). The CDR3 has 13 residues. The V and J ends lost 0 bases and 5 bases respectively, with 7 bases between them. CDR3 DNA sequence: TGTGCCAGCAGCTTGGCGGTCGGAGATACGCAGTATTTT. Protein product: CASSLAVGDTQYF.

Only a few counts were recorded for this clonotype. The chain links TRBV6-1 to TRBJ1-1; a weak D match, TRBD1 (6 bases). Trimming pared 5 bases from V and 5 bases from J, leaving 15 bases between. The CDR3 is 14 residues long. Germline V gene sequence: CDR1 MNHNS, CDR2 SASEGT. Here the CDR3 reads CASSRGQPGTEAFF. The DNA for the CDR3 is TGTGCCAGCAGTCGCGGACAGCCGGGGACTGAAGCTTTCTTT.

This clonotype has a count of ten or more. The chain employs TRBV27 and TRBJ2-1; 8 positions agree with TRBD1. Trimming took 5 bases from V and 6 from J; bases not matched to a gene: 3. The CDR3 length is 13 residues. CDR1 is MNHEY, CDR2 SMNVEV, per germline (reference sequence). DNA for the CDR3: TGTGCCAGCAGTCCAACAGGGGGCAATGAGCAGTTCTTC. This sequence encodes CASSPTGGNEQFF.